The 4 T cell receptor beta chains presented below share a single source sample, sequenced in a study of blood T cell repertoires in COVID-19. This table comes from immunoSEQ multiplex PCR, and its TCRdb copy is limited to in-frame clones, with some not included. This sample has 150,000 to 200,000 clones, with around 80% found just once. Sequencing was performed on peripheral blood. The source of these receptors is a man between 60 and 75 years old with acute or convalescent COVID-19.

The chain uses TRBV19 and TRBJ1-1; D is possibly TRBD1 (6 bases). Deletions cut 10 bases from V and 6 bases from J, with 12 bases between. The germline gives CDR1 LNHDA, CDR2 SQIVND (reference sequence). The CDR3 length is 11 residues. The CDR3 loop is CATGTYAEAFF. CDR3 DNA: TGTGCCACCGGGACATATGCTGAAGCTTTCTTT.

The chain employs TRBV29-1 and TRBJ1-2; perhaps TRBD1 as D (5 bases). Germline V CDR1 and CDR2: SQVTM, ANQGSEA. Trimming removed 3 bases at V and 6 bases at J, with 14 bases between. CDR3 length: 13 amino acids. In nucleotides, the CDR3 is TGCAGCGTTGATTTGGGCAGGACAAATGGCTACACCTTC. Its translation is CSVDLGRTNGYTF.

The rearrangement uses TRBV19 and TRBJ2-7; tentatively, D is TRBD2 (6 bases). Trimming took off 4 bases at V and 2 bases at J, with 15 bases between the two ends. CDR3 length: 15 amino acids. CDR1 is LNHDA, CDR2 SQIVND, per germline (reference sequence). The CDR3 DNA is TGTGCCAGTAGTACGCCGGGACTTCCTACCTACGAGCAGTACTTC. Its protein product is CASSTPGLPTYEQYF.

A remark on this clone: In the same sample, other DNA sequences code for this CDR3. The chain links TRBV11-3 to TRBJ2-5, with D perhaps TRBD2 (6 bases). V dropped 5 bases and J dropped 4 bases, with 11 bases sitting between them. This CDR3 region has 13 residues. Germline assignment: CDR1 SGHNT and CDR2 YENEEA. For the CDR3, the DNA is TGTGCCAGCAGCCCCGCCGGGGGAGAGACCCAGTACTTC. Protein product: CASSPAGGETQYF.